This TCR beta chain emerged from a study of monozygotic twins with inflammatory bowel disease. The CDR3 has 13 residues. Germline assignment: CDR1 SGDLS and CDR2 YYNGEE. TCRdb reprocessed the 5' RACE reads, with one entry per CDR3 protein and no DNA. The sample's table shows more than 300,000 distinct CDR3 sequences. This receptor was identified in a human donor with ulcerative colitis or Crohn's disease, or a healthy co-twin of an affected twin (not recorded which). Material for sequencing was blood. The rearrangement links TRBV9 to TRBJ2-3. The chain's CDR3 is CASSVLGTDTQYF.